The present T cell receptor (beta chain) was sequenced within a study of shared clonotypes between healthy human individuals. Using immunoSEQ multiplex PCR, the repertoire was profiled, and TCRdb retains in-frame clones only, with some absent. Of more than 2,000,000 clones in the sample, 90% to 95% are singletons; the top ten hold about 0.41%. As to this clone: This CDR3 is also generated by other DNA sequences in the sample.

Trimming took off 3 bases at V and 0 bases at J, with 11 bases between the two ends. This CDR3 has 15 residues. Germline lookup yields CDR1 LNHDA and CDR2 SQIVND (reference sequence). The sample was naive CD4+ T cells from PBMCs. Specified subset: CD45RA+ positively selected. The chain joins TRBV19 to TRBJ1-1, with D hard to call. This TCR derives from a man aged 18 to 29 in good health. Some clones in this sample may be carry-over from other donors' samples. The CDR3 DNA reads TGTGCCAGTAGTATCAGCCCAGCGCTGAACACTGAAGCTTTCTTT. Translated, it gives CASSISPALNTEAFF. Complete variable domain (other parts from reference TRBV19 and TRBJ1-1): DGGITQSPKYLFRKEGQNVTLSCEQNLNHDAMYWYRQDPGQGLRLIYYSQIVNDFQKGDIAEGYSVSREKKESFPLTVTSAQKNPTAFYLCASSISPALNTEAFFGQGTRLTVV.